Listed below are T cell receptor beta chains from one sample, sequenced in a study of blood T cell repertoires in COVID-19. Here immunoSEQ multiplex PCR was the method, and the copy in TCRdb shows in-frame clones only, minus some. This table holds around 280,000 clones, approximately 80% found once. The sequencing input was peripheral blood. Every receptor here comes from a woman aged 45-65 years with active or convalescent COVID-19. Each CDR3 is given with its conserved first and last residue. The D gene is left open where the match is weak. Clone size, where shown, is once, few, many, or a class for clones that have expanded.

CDR3 protein: CASSWTSGAYNEQFF; CDR3 DNA: TGTGCCAGCAGTTGGACTAGCGGGGCCTACAATGAGCAGTTCTTC; D gene: TRBD2; J gene: TRBJ2-1; clone size: .; V gene: TRBV27
CDR3 protein: CASRTGDPPGYTF; CDR3 DNA: TGTGCCAGCAGAACAGGGGACCCCCCTGGCTACACCTTC; D gene: TRBD1; J gene: TRBJ1-2; clone size: .; V gene: TRBV28
CDR3 protein: CASWGPGGGTEAFF; CDR3 DNA: TGTGCCAGCTGGGGCCCCGGGGGGGGCACTGAAGCTTTCTTT; D gene: .; J gene: TRBJ1-1; clone size: .; V gene: TRBV28
CDR3 protein: CASSLVGGGLSNQPQHF; CDR3 DNA: TGTGCCAGCAGCTTAGTTGGGGGGGGATTGAGCAATCAGCCCCAGCATTTT; D gene: .; J gene: TRBJ1-5; clone size: .; V gene: TRBV7-6
CDR3 protein: CASGRQGHFGYTF; CDR3 DNA: TGTGCCAGCGGCCGACAGGGACACTTTGGCTACACCTTC; D gene: TRBD1; J gene: TRBJ1-2; clone size: few; V gene: TRBV6-5
CDR3 protein: CASSLSGDGNTIYF; CDR3 DNA: TGTGCCAGCAGTTTATCAGGGGACGGAAACACCATATATTTT; D gene: .; J gene: TRBJ1-3; clone size: .; V gene: TRBV28
CDR3 protein: CASSPTGGGNQPQHF; CDR3 DNA: TGTGCCAGCAGTCCGACAGGGGGCGGCAATCAGCCCCAGCATTTT; D gene: TRBD1; J gene: TRBJ1-5; clone size: .; V gene: TRBV28
CDR3 protein: CASSLATAIIPPLHF; CDR3 DNA: TGTGCCAGCAGCTTAGCGACAGCGATCATCCCACCCCTCCACTTT; D gene: .; J gene: TRBJ1-6; clone size: .; V gene: TRBV11-2
CDR3 protein: CASINLGQGAYEQYF; CDR3 DNA: TGTGCCAGCATTAACTTGGGACAGGGGGCCTACGAGCAGTACTTC; D gene: TRBD1; J gene: TRBJ2-7; clone size: .; V gene: TRBV28
CDR3 protein: CASSLGTSGGTDTQYF; CDR3 DNA: TGCGCCAGCAGCTTGGGGACTAGCGGAGGCACAGATACGCAGTATTTT; D gene: TRBD2; J gene: TRBJ2-3; clone size: .; V gene: TRBV5-1
CDR3 protein: CASIGFRLEDSPLHF; CDR3 DNA: TGTGCCAGCATTGGTTTTCGGCTTGAGGATTCACCCCTCCACTTT; D gene: .; J gene: TRBJ1-6; clone size: .; V gene: TRBV28
CDR3 protein: CASSPLELAGGGTTQYF; CDR3 DNA: TGTGCCAGCTCACCATTGGAATTAGCGGGAGGTGGCACTACGCAGTATTTT; D gene: TRBD2; J gene: TRBJ2-3; clone size: .; V gene: TRBV18
CDR3 protein: CASSQDPGVSTEAFF; CDR3 DNA: TGTGCCAGCAGCCAAGACCCCGGGGTCAGCACTGAAGCTTTCTTT; D gene: .; J gene: TRBJ1-1; clone size: once; V gene: TRBV3-1/TRBV3-2
CDR3 protein: CASSEARPGLTHGETQYF; CDR3 DNA: TGTGCCAGCAGTGAAGCCCGCCCGGGACTGACCCACGGTGAGACCCAGTACTTC; D gene: .; J gene: TRBJ2-5; clone size: .; V gene: TRBV6-1
CDR3 protein: CASSPMSGQVGEAFF; CDR3 DNA: TGTGCCAGCAGCCCTATGTCGGGACAGGTGGGTGAAGCTTTCTTT; D gene: TRBD1; J gene: TRBJ1-1; clone size: once; V gene: TRBV28
CDR3 protein: CASSQDHRFNEKLFF; CDR3 DNA: TGCGCCAGCAGCCAAGATCACAGATTTAATGAAAAACTGTTTTTT; D gene: .; J gene: TRBJ1-4; clone size: .; V gene: TRBV4-1
CDR3 protein: CASSLEAGEVETQYF; CDR3 DNA: TGTGCCAGCAGCTTAGAAGCGGGAGAGGTGGAGACCCAGTACTTC; D gene: TRBD2; J gene: TRBJ2-5; clone size: once; V gene: TRBV7-9
CDR3 protein: CASSPRGGQMTQNYGYTF; CDR3 DNA: TGTGCCAGCAGCCCTCGTGGAGGGCAGATGACCCAGAACTATGGCTACACCTTC; D gene: .; J gene: TRBJ1-2; clone size: .; V gene: TRBV11-2
CDR3 protein: CAWRVSGLSTDTQYF; CDR3 DNA: TGTGCCTGGAGGGTTAGCGGGCTCAGCACAGATACGCAGTATTTT; D gene: TRBD2; J gene: TRBJ2-3; clone size: .; V gene: TRBV30
CDR3 protein: CAISARQGGEQYF; CDR3 DNA: TGTGCCATCAGTGCGCGACAGGGCGGCGAGCAGTACTTC; D gene: TRBD1; J gene: TRBJ2-7; clone size: once; V gene: TRBV10-3
CDR3 protein: CASSPISLAGTEAFF; CDR3 DNA: TGTGCCAGCAGCCCGATTAGTTTGGCGGGGACTGAAGCTTTCTTT; D gene: .; J gene: TRBJ1-1; clone size: .; V gene: TRBV6-5